The 7 T cell receptor beta chains below come from one sample, sequenced in a study of T cell repertoires in cytomegalovirus infection. Their target antigens are unknown. Via MiXCR, TCRdb re-called the reads, giving one row per CDR3 protein. The top ten clones hold around 50% of a sample with approximately 590,000 distinct CDR3 sequences, around two fifths of them seen once. The sequenced sample was cultured PBMCs, obtained from culture after CMV antigen stimulation. These receptor sequences come from a human donor in good health (CMV status not recorded). Some clones in this sample may be carry-over from other donors' samples.

This clonotype was counted between two and nine times. The V and J genes are TRBV7-2 and TRBJ2-1, with D unresolved. V was shortened by 3 bases and J by 3 bases, with 9 bases between the two germline ends. The CDR3 runs 14 residues. Germline-derived CDR1 and CDR2 are SGHTA and FQGNSA. CDR3 sequence: CASSLQVVYNEQFF. CDR3 sequence (DNA): TGTGCCAGCAGCTTGCAGGTCGTCTACAATGAGCAGTTCTTC.

The sample holds many counts of this clonotype. The chain combines TRBV7-8 with TRBJ2-5, with D perhaps TRBD2 (6 bases). V was cut by 4 bases and J by 5 bases, with 14 bases left in between. The CDR3 runs to 14 residues. Germline V gene data show CDR1 as SGHVS and CDR2 as FQNEAQ. The CDR3 sequence is CASSSGGSVETQYF. In nucleotides, the CDR3 is TGTGCCAGCAGCTCTGGAGGGAGTGTCGAGACCCAGTACTTC.

Only a few counts were recorded for this clonotype. The rearrangement links TRBV7-2 to TRBJ2-5; a possible D gene is TRBD1 (6 bases). Trimming removed 5 bases at V and 5 bases at J, with 18 bases between. Germline assignment: CDR1 SGHTA and CDR2 FQGNSA. This CDR3 is 15 amino acids long. CDR3 residues: CASSPQLGAGETQYF. For the CDR3, the DNA is TGTGCCAGCAGCCCACAATTGGGGGCAGGGGAGACCCAGTACTTC.

This clonotype appeared a single time. The CDR3 nucleotides are TGCGCCAGCAGTCCCCGACAGGGAACTAAGGATGAGCAGTTCTTC. This gives the protein CASSPRQGTKDEQFF. The V gene is TRBV23-1, the J gene TRBJ2-1; 7 bases are shared with TRBD1. TRBV23-1 is sorted into the ORF group, with uncertain function. The CDR3 runs to 15 residues. V gave up 4 bases and J gave up 8 bases; unmatched junction bases: 11.

V gene TRBV30 combines with J gene TRBJ1-2; D gene unclear. Per germline, CDR1 GTSNPN and CDR2 SVGIG (reference sequence). Trimming removed 0 bases from V and 4 bases from J, with 12 bases in between. The CDR3 covers 14 residues. CDR3 region: CAWSVPGPGYGYTF. The CDR3 coding sequence is TGTGCCTGGAGTGTACCCGGGCCTGGCTATGGCTACACCTTC.

This chain connects TRBV6-1 to TRBJ2-3; TRBD2 aligns across 13 bases. This CDR3 region has 16 residues. V was clipped by 5 bases and J by 3 bases; unmatched bases: 5. Looked up from germline, CDR1 is MNHNS and CDR2 is SASEGT. The CDR3 sequence: CASSQGLAGDTDTQYF. CDR3 sequence (DNA): TGTGCCAGCAGTCAAGGACTAGCGGGGGATACAGATACGCAGTATTTT.

V is TRBV5-4 and J is TRBJ2-6; no clear D. The germline V gene has CDR1 SGHNT and CDR2 YYREEE (reference sequence). The germline V and J ends were trimmed by 4 bases and 2 bases, with 10 bases remaining between them. The CDR3 runs 15 residues. The CDR3 here is CASSRQVTGANVLTF. Here the CDR3 DNA reads TGTGCCAGCAGCCGTCAGGTGACTGGGGCCAACGTCCTGACTTTC.